This entry is about one T cell receptor (beta chain). These data are taken from a study of blood T cell repertoires in COVID-19. Across the whole study: Spain, Italy and the United States supplied samples that represented acute and convalescent COVID-19. The analysed material was cDNA or gDNA that came from T cells, B-cell-depleted T cells, or PBMCs.

V lost 5 bases to trimming and J lost 3 bases, with 8 bases between them. The germline V gene has CDR1 LNHDA and CDR2 SQIVND (reference sequence). The CDR3 loop spans 13 amino acids. The data were produced by immunoSEQ multiplex PCR, yet TCRdb's version contains in-frame clones alone and is incomplete. The sample comprises roughly 140,000 clones, 75% to 85% of which are singletons, and 7.2% rests with the top ten. The sample taken for sequencing was peripheral blood. The genes are TRBV19 and TRBJ1-5; D perhaps matches TRBD1 (5 bases). This clonotype was sampled from a woman between 50 and 59 years old in a cohort sampled during active or convalescent COVID-19. This CDR3 reads CASSDRPNQPQHF. In DNA form, the CDR3 reads TGTGCCAGTAGTGACAGACCCAATCAGCCCCAGCATTTT.